This TCR beta chain emerged from a study of early stage breast cancer tumors. Study-wide results and limits: Unsorted bulk genomic DNA sequencing lacked pairing and functional marker data. Tumors had approximately 2.5-fold higher T cell density than normal breast.

A word on this clone: Its antigen is undetermined.

The CDR3 covers 14 residues. Germline V gene sequence: CDR1 SGHNT, CDR2 YYREEE (reference sequence). The V segment lost 8 bases and the J segment 3 bases; nucleotides outside the gene matches: 9. Generated by immunoSEQ multiplex PCR, the TCRdb table keeps only in-frame clones and is missing some. The sample holds some 6,500 clones, roughly 73% seen once. The sequence came from a person aged 35 to 50 with breast cancer. The chain recombines TRBV5-4 with TRBJ1-2, with 8 bases lining up with TRBD1. The source material was normal breast tissue next to the tumor. The DNA for the CDR3 is TGTGCCAGTAGGCCAGGGGGCGCAGACTATGGCTACACCTTC. Protein sequence: CASRPGGADYGYTF. Supplemented by reference TRBV5-4 and TRBJ1-2, the full variable domain reads ETGVTQSPTHLIKTRGQQVTLRCSSQSGHNTVSWYQQALGQGPQFIFQYYREEENGRGNFPPRFSGLQFPNYSSELNVNALELDDSALYLCASRPGGADYGYTFGSGTRLTVV.